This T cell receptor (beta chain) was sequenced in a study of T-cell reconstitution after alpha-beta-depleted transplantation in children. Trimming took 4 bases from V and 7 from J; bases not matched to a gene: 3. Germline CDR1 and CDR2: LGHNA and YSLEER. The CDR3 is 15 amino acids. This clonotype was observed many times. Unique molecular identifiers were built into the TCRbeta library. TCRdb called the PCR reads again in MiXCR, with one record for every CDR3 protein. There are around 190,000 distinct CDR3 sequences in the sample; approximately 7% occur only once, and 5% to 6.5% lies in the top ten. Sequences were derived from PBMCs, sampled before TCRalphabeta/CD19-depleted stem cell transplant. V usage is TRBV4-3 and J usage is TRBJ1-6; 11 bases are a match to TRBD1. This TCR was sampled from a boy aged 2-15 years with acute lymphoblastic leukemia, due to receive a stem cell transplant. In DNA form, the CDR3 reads TGCGCCAGCAGCCGGGACAGGGGGTTCAATTCACCCCTCCACTTT. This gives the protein CASSRDRGFNSPLHF.